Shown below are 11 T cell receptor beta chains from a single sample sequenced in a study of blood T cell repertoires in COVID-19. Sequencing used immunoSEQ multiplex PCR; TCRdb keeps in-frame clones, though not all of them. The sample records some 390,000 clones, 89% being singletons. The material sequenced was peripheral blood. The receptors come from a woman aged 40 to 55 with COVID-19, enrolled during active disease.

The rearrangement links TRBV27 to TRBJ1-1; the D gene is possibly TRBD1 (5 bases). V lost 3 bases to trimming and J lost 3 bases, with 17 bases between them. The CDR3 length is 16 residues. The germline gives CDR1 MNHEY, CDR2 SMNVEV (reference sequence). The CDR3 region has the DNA TGTGCCAGCAGTTTTTCGGGACTCTCAGCGGACACTGAAGCTTTCTTT. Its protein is CASSFSGLSADTEAFF.

Here the CDR3 reads CASSQDPAGGKGGYTF. The CDR3 region has the DNA TGTGCCAGCAGCCAAGATCCGGCAGGGGGAAAAGGTGGCTACACCTTC. The chain employs TRBV4-2 and TRBJ1-2, with 7 bases fitting TRBD1. The CDR3 covers 16 residues. Losses at the gene ends were 0 bases for V and 7 bases for J; bases not matched to a gene: 11. Germline CDR1 LGHNA, CDR2 YNFKEQ.

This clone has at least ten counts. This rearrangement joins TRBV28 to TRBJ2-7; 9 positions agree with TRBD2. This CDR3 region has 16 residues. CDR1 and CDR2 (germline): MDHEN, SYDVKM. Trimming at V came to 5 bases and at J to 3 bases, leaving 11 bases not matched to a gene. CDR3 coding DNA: TGTGCCAGCAGTCCCTTACTAGCGGGCCTCCTCTACGAGCAGTACTTC. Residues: CASSPLLAGLLYEQYF.

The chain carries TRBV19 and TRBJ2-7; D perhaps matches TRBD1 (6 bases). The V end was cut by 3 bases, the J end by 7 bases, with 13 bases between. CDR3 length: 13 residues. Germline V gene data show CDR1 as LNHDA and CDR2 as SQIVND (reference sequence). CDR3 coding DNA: TGTGCCAGTAGTATGACAGGTTCGAAGGAGCAGTACTTC. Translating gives CASSMTGSKEQYF.

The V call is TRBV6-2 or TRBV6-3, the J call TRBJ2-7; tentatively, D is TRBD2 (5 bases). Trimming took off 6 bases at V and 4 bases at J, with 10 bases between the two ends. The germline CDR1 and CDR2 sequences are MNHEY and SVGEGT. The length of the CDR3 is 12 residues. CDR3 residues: CASSAGSYEQYF. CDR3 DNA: TGTGCCAGCAGCGCGGGCAGTTACGAGCAGTACTTC.

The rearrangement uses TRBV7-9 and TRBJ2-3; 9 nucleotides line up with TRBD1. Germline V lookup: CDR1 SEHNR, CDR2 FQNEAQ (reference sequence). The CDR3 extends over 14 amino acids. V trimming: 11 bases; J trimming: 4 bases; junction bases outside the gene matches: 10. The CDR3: CAARGDRDPDTQYF. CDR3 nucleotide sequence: TGTGCCGCCAGGGGGGACAGGGACCCAGATACGCAGTATTTT. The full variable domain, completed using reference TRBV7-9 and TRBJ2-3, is DTGVSQNPRHKITKRGQNVTFRCDPISEHNRLYWYRQTLGQGPEFLTYFQNEAQLEKSRLLSDRFSAERPKGSFSTLEIQRTEQGDSAMYLCAARGDRDPDTQYFGPGTRLTVL.

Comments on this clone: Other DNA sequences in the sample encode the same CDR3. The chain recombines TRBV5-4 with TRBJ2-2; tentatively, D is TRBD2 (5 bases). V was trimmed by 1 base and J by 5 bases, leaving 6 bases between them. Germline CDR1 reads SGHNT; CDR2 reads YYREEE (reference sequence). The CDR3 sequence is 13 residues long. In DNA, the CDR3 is TGTGCCAGCAGCTTGCCGGGAACCGGGGAGCTGTTTTTT. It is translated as CASSLPGTGELFF. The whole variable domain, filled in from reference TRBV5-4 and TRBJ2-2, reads ETGVTQSPTHLIKTRGQQVTLRCSSQSGHNTVSWYQQALGQGPQFIFQYYREEENGRGNFPPRFSGLQFPNYSSELNVNALELDDSALYLCASSLPGTGELFFGEGSRLTVL.

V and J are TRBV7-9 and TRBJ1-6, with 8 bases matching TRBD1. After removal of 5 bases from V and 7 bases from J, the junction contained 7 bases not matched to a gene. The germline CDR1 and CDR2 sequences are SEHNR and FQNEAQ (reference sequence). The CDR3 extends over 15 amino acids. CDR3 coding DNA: TGTGCCAGCAGCCCCTTGACAGGGGTAAATTCACCCCTCCACTTT. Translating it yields CASSPLTGVNSPLHF. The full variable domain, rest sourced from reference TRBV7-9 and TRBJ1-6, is DTGVSQNPRHKITKRGQNVTFRCDPISEHNRLYWYRQTLGQGPEFLTYFQNEAQLEKSRLLSDRFSAERPKGSFSTLEIQRTEQGDSAMYLCASSPLTGVNSPLHFGNGTRLTVT.

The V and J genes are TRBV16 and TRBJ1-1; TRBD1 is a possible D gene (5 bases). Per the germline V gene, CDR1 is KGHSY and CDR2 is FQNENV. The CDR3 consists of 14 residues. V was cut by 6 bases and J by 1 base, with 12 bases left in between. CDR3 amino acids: CASSLGGTNTEAFF. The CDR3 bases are TGTGCCAGCAGTCTAGGAGGGACGAACACTGAAGCTTTCTTT.

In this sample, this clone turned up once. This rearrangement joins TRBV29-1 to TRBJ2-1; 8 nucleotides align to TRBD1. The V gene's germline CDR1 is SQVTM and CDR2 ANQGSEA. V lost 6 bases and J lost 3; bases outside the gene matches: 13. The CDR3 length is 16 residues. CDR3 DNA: TGCAGCGTCCCTGGGACAGGAGTGCGACTCTACAATGAGCAGTTCTTC. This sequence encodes CSVPGTGVRLYNEQFF.

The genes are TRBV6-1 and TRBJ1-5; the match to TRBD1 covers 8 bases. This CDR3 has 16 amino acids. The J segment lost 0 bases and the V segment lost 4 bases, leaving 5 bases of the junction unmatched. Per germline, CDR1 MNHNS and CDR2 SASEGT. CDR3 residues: CASSGDRWSSNQPQHF. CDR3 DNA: TGTGCCAGCAGTGGGGACAGGTGGAGTAGCAATCAGCCCCAGCATTTT.